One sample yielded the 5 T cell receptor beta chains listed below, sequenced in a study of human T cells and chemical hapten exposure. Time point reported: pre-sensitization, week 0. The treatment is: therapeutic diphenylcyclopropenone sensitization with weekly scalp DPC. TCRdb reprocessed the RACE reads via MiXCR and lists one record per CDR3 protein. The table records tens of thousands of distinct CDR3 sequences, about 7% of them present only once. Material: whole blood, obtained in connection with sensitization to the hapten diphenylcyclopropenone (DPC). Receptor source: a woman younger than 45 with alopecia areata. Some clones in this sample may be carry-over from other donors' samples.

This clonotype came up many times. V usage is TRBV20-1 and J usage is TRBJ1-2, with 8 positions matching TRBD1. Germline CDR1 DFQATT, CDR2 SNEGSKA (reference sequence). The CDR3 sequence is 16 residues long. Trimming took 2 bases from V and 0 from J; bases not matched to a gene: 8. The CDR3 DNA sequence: TGCAGTGCTAGATCGGGACAGGCAATTTCTAACTATGGCTACACCTTC. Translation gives CSARSGQAISNYGYTF.

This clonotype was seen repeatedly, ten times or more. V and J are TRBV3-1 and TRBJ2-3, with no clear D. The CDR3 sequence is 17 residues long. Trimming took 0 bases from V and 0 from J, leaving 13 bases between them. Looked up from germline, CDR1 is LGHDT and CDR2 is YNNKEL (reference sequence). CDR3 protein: CASSQDLRESSTDTQYF. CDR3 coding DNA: TGTGCCAGCAGCCAAGATCTTAGAGAATCAAGCACAGATACGCAGTATTTT.

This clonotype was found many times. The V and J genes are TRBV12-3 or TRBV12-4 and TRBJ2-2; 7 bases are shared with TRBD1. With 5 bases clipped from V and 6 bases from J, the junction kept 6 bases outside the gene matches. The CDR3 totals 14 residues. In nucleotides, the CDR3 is TGTGCCAGCAGTATAAACAGGGGTTCCGGGGAGCTGTTTTTT. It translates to CASSINRGSGELFF.

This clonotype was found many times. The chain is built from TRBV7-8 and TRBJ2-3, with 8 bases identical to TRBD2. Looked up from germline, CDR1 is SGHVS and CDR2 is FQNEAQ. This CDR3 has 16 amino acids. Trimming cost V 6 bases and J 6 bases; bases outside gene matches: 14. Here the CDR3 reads CASSPRARGGADTQYF. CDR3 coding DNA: TGTGCCAGCAGTCCAAGGGCCCGGGGGGGAGCGGATACGCAGTATTTT.

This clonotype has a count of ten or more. As DNA, the CDR3 is TGTGCCAGCGCCTTAACGACAGGGCGCACTGAAGCTTTCTTT. Its translation is CASALTTGRTEAFF. The V call is TRBV7-9, the J call TRBJ1-1, with 7 bases that match TRBD1. The V segment lost 8 bases and the J segment 4 bases; nucleotides outside the gene matches: 10. CDR3 length equals 14 residues. Germline V gene data show CDR1 as SEHNR and CDR2 as FQNEAQ (reference sequence).